This TCR beta chain was recovered during a study of regulatory T cells in long-lasting Graves disease. This clonotype was counted ten times or more. What it binds is not known. Germline V gives CDR1 SGHKS, CDR2 YYEKEE (reference sequence). The CDR3 consists of 15 residues. V was shortened by 6 bases and J by 0 bases, with 15 bases between the two germline ends. iRepertoire HTBI primers and Arm-PCR of CDR3 regions built TCR beta libraries. TCRdb reanalysed the multiplex PCR reads using MiXCR and keeps one entry per CDR3 protein. Of 250,000 to 300,000 distinct CDR3 sequences in the sample, around 19% were seen once. Findings and caveats of the study: Few sampled subjects may have lowered accuracy.

Time point defined: newly diagnosed GD, antithyroid drugs for less than 3 months. Scientists built the TCR library using RNA that was extracted from PBMCs. The data were also submitted as part of a second study, on T cells in Graves' hyperthyroidism and ophthalmopathy. That source reports: TCR CDR3 regions were first amplified by RT-PCR with HTBI primers. Classification by a 13 V-J model distinguished ophthalmopathy from stable hyperthyroidism.

The source was peripheral blood mononuclear cells (PBMCs), collected at new diagnosis, from a patient treated with antithyroid drugs. The rearrangement uses TRBV5-5 and TRBJ1-2; maybe TRBD1 (5 bases). The TCR was taken from a woman younger than 45 with Graves disease. The CDR3 DNA sequence: TGTGCCAGCAAGCAAACCGGGGGGACTAACTATGGCTACACCTTC. This codes for CASKQTGGTNYGYTF.